Listed below are T cell receptor beta chains from one sample, sequenced in a study of response to subunit inactivated influenza vaccine. MiXCR, run by TCRdb on the RT-PCR reads, gives a single entry per CDR3 protein. Of around 750,000 distinct CDR3 sequences in the sample, 20% to 25% are singletons; the top ten hold about 9.4%. Sequenced here: PBMCs from blood, sampled less than 6 days after vaccination. These receptors were obtained from a man aged 50 or older who received an inactivated influenza vaccine. Each CDR3 is given without its conserved first and last residue. Expanded clones are given a class, and other clones once, few, many or no size at all.

few	TRBV7-8	TRBJ1-5	ASTPEGWRNQPQH
NA	TRBV6-1	TRBJ2-3	ASSEGTIDTQY
few	TRBV20-1	TRBJ2-1	SASPRRGPYNEQF
NA	TRBV6-1	TRBJ1-1	ASSGGQLNTEAF
many	TRBV7-2	TRBJ1-2	ASSLARVGYT
NA	TRBV11-2	TRBJ2-1	ASSKYDRGGNEQF
once	TRBV27	TRBJ2-3	ASSLGLGRVETQY
NA	TRBV5-1	TRBJ2-1	ASSLAGALSYNEQF
NA	TRBV7-9	TRBJ1-1	ASSPPPGVNTEAF
few	TRBV20-1	TRBJ2-7	SAREVYYDSYEQY